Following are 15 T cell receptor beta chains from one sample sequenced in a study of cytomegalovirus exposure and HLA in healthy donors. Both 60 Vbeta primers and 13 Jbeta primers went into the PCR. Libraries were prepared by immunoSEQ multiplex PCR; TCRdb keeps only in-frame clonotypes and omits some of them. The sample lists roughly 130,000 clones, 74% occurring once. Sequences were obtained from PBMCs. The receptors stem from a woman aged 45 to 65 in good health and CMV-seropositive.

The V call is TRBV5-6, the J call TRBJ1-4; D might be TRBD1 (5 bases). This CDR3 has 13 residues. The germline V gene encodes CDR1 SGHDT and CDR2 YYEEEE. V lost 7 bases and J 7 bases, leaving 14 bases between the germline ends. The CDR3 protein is CASQAGRGEKLFF. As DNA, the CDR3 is TGTGCCAGCCAGGCAGGGCGCGGTGAAAAACTGTTTTTT.

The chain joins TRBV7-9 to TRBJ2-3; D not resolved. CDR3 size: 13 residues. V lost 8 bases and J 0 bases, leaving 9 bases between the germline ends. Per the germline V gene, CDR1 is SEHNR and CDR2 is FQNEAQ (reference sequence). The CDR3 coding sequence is TGTGCCAGCGGCCAGGCTAGCACAGATACGCAGTATTTT. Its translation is CASGQASTDTQYF.

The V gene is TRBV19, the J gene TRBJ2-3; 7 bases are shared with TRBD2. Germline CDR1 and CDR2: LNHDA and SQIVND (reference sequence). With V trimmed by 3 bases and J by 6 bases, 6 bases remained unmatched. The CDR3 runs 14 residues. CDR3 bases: TGTGCCAGTAGTATGCAGGCGGGGGAGGATACGCAGTATTTT. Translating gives CASSMQAGEDTQYF. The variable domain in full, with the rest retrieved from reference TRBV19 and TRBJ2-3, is DGGITQSPKYLFRKEGQNVTLSCEQNLNHDAMYWYRQDPGQGLRLIYYSQIVNDFQKGDIAEGYSVSREKKESFPLTVTSAQKNPTAFYLCASSMQAGEDTQYFGPGTRLTVL.

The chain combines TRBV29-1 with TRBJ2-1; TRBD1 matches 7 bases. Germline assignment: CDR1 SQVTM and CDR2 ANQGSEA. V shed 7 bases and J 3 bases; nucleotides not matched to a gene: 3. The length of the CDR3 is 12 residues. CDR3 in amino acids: CSAGTDYNEQFF. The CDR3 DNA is TGCAGCGCTGGGACAGACTACAATGAGCAGTTCTTC.

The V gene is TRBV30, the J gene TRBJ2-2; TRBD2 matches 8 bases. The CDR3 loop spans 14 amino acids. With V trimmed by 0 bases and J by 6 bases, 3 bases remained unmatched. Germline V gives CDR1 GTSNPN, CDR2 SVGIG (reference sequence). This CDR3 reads CAWSVQAGAGELFF. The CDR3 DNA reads TGTGCCTGGAGTGTACAAGCGGGGGCCGGGGAGCTGTTTTTT.

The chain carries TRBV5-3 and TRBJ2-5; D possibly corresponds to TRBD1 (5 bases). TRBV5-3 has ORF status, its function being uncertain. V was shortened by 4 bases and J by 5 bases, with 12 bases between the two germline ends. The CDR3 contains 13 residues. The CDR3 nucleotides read TGTGCCAGAAGCGGCGACCAGGGTGAGACCCAGTACTTC. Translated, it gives CARSGDQGETQYF.

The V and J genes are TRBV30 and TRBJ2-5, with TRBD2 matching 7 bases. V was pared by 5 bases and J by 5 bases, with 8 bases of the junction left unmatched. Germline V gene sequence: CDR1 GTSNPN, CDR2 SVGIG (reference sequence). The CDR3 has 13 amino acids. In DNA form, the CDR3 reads TGTGCCTGGGACTCCCTGGGGGGGGAGACCCAGTACTTC. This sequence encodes CAWDSLGGETQYF. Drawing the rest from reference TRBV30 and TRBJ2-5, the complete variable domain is SQTIHQWPATLVQPVGSPLSLECTVEGTSNPNLYWYRQAAGRGLQLLFYSVGIGQISSEVPQNLSASRPQDRQFILSSKKLLLSDSGFYLCAWDSLGGETQYFGPGTRLLVL.

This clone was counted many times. The CDR3 spells CASSLLRQGRYTGELFF. The CDR3 DNA sequence: TGTGCCAGCAGCTTGCTCAGACAGGGGCGATACACCGGGGAGCTGTTTTTT. This sequence joins TRBV5-4 and TRBJ2-2; TRBD1 aligns across 8 bases. Germline V gene sequence: CDR1 SGHNT, CDR2 YYREEE (reference sequence). This CDR3 has 17 residues. V gave up 1 base and J gave up 3 bases; unmatched junction bases: 8.

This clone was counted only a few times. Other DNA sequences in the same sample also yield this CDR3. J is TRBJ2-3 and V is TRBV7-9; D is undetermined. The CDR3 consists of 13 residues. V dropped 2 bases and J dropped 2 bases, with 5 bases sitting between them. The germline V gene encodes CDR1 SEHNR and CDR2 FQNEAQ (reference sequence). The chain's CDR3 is CASSLLSTDTQYF. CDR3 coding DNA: TGTGCCAGCAGCTTACTTTCCACAGATACGCAGTATTTT.

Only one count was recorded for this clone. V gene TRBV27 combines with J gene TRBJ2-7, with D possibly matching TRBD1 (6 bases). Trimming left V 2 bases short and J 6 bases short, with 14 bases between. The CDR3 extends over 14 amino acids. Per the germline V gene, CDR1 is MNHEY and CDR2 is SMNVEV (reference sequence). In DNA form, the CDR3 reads TGTGCCAGCAGTTTACAAGACAGGTCCGGCGAGCAGTACTTC. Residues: CASSLQDRSGEQYF.

The CDR3 protein is CASSARLAGLYEQYF. The CDR3 DNA is TGTGCCAGCAGCGCGAGACTAGCGGGGTTATACGAGCAGTACTTC. The V and J genes are TRBV11-3 and TRBJ2-7, with 11 bases fitting TRBD2. Looked up from germline, CDR1 is SGHNT and CDR2 is YENEEA. The CDR3 totals 15 residues. V lost 5 bases, J lost 4 bases, and 7 bases stayed unmatched.

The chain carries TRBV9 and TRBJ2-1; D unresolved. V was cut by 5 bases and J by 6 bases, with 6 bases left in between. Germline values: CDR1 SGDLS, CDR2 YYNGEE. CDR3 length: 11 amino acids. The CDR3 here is CASRGLNEQFF. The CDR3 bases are TGTGCCAGCAGGGGCCTCAATGAGCAGTTCTTC. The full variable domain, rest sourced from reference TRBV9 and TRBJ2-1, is DSGVTQTPKHLITATGQRVTLRCSPRSGDLSVYWYQQSLDQGLQFLIQYYNGEERAKGNILERFSAQQFPDLHSELNLSSLELGDSALYFCASRGLNEQFFGPGTRLTVL.

The CDR3 sequence: CASSLDRVSYNEQFF. The CDR3 region has the DNA TGTGCCAGCAGCTTGGACAGGGTCTCCTACAATGAGCAGTTCTTC. V is TRBV5-4 and J is TRBJ2-1; D might be TRBD1 (6 bases). This CDR3 contains 15 residues. The germline V gene has CDR1 SGHNT and CDR2 YYREEE (reference sequence). The V and J ends lost 0 bases and 0 bases respectively, with 7 bases between them. Full variable domain (outside the CDR3, taken from reference TRBV5-4 and TRBJ2-1): ETGVTQSPTHLIKTRGQQVTLRCSSQSGHNTVSWYQQALGQGPQFIFQYYREEENGRGNFPPRFSGLQFPNYSSELNVNALELDDSALYLCASSLDRVSYNEQFFGPGTRLTVL.

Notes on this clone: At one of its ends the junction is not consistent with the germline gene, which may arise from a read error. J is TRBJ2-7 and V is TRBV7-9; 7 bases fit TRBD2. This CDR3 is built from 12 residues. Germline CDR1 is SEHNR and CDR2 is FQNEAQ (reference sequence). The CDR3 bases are TGTTCCAGCAGCCCCGACCGGGGGGTGCAGTACTTC. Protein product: CSSSPDRGVQYF.

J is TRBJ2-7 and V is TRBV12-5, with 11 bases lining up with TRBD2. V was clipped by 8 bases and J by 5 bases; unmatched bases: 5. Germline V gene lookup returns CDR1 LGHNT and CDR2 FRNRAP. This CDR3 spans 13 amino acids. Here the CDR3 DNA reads TGTGCTAGTCGACTAGCGGGGACCGACGAGCAGTACTTC. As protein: CASRLAGTDEQYF.